This entry lists 17 T cell receptor beta chains sequenced from one sample in a study of blood T cell repertoires in COVID-19. Only in-frame clones appear in the TCRdb table, and some are missing; sequencing was by immunoSEQ multiplex PCR. The sample shows about 250,000 clones, about 86% of them seen only once. Sequenced material: peripheral blood. The receptors come from a man at least 80 years old with acute or convalescent COVID-19.

There are many counts of this clone. The CDR3, as DNA: TGTGCCAGCAGCTTATTCACAGGGAGTGGCTACACCTTC. It encodes CASSLFTGSGYTF. This rearrangement joins TRBV7-2 to TRBJ1-2; a weak D match, TRBD1 (6 bases). CDR3 size: 13 residues. From germline, CDR1 is SGHTA and CDR2 FQGNSA. V lost 2 bases, J lost 7 bases, and 11 bases lay in between.

This chain connects TRBV10-2 to TRBJ1-2, with 8 bases aligning to TRBD1. V gave up 3 bases and J gave up 8 bases; unmatched junction bases: 8. The germline V gene has CDR1 WSHSY and CDR2 SAAADI. The CDR3 runs to 14 residues. The CDR3 bases are TGCGCCAGCAGTGAAGTTTCAGGGGGCCGCGGCTACACCTTC. This encodes CASSEVSGGRGYTF.

This clone was found a few times. This chain connects TRBV4-2 to TRBJ1-6; 11 bases are a match to TRBD1. Germline values: CDR1 LGHNA, CDR2 YNFKEQ. V lost 2 bases to trimming and J lost 10 bases; unmatched junction nucleotides: 4. The CDR3 consists of 15 residues. CDR3: CASSQQDRGQSPLHF. Written as DNA, the CDR3 is TGTGCCAGCAGCCAACAGGACAGGGGGCAATCACCCCTCCACTTT.

The chain employs TRBV7-2 and TRBJ1-6; D unresolved. In germline, CDR1 is SGHTA, CDR2 FQGNSA. The length of the CDR3 is 15 residues. Between the trimmed V and J ends, which lost 1 base and 7 bases, there was a span of 11 bases. The CDR3 sequence is CASSLGPTSNSPLHF. Here the CDR3 DNA reads TGTGCCAGCAGCTTAGGGCCCACCTCGAATTCACCCCTCCACTTT.

The chain employs TRBV7-9 and TRBJ2-2; D is perhaps TRBD1 (5 bases). The V and J ends lost 4 bases and 7 bases respectively, with 22 bases between them. CDR1 and CDR2 (germline): SEHNR, FQNEAQ (reference sequence). The CDR3 covers 17 residues. Here the CDR3 reads CASSSDILLSGYGELFF. The CDR3 nucleotides read TGTGCCAGCAGCTCGGACATCCTCCTATCGGGTTACGGGGAGCTGTTTTTT.

This clone showed up just a few times. At one end, the junction sequence differs from germline, possibly due to a read error. The chain links TRBV7-7 to TRBJ2-2; TRBD1 aligns across 12 bases. The CDR3 has 15 amino acids. From germline, CDR1 is SSHAT and CDR2 FNYEAQ (reference sequence). The DNA for the CDR3 is TGTGCTAGCAGCTTGGGACAGGGGGCGACCGGGGAGCTGTTTTTT. This encodes CASSLGQGATGELFF.

The rearrangement uses TRBV3-1 (or the pseudogene TRBV3-2) and TRBJ1-1; 8 nucleotides agree with TRBD1. The germline gives CDR1 LGHDT, CDR2 YNNKEL (reference sequence). The CDR3 length is 13 residues. V gave up 2 bases and J gave up 7 bases; unmatched junction bases: 3. The CDR3 here is CASSQRQGSEAFF. The CDR3 DNA reads TGTGCCAGCAGCCAACGACAGGGGAGTGAAGCTTTCTTT.

This clone was found a few times. The DNA of the CDR3 is TGTGCCAGCAGTCTTGGACAGGGGGACACTGAAGCTTTCTTT. Translated: CASSLGQGDTEAFF. This sequence joins TRBV6-5 and TRBJ1-1; TRBD1 aligns across 10 bases. Germline-derived CDR1 and CDR2 are MNHEY and SVGAGI. J lost 3 bases, V lost 5 bases, and 3 bases had no gene match. This CDR3 is 14 amino acids long.

This chain uses TRBV19 with TRBJ2-1; D not resolved. This CDR3 region has 13 residues. V gave up 3 bases and J gave up 6 bases, with 9 bases separating them. Germline assignment: CDR1 LNHDA and CDR2 SQIVND (reference sequence). This CDR3 is CASSIGNSNEQFF. CDR3 nucleotides: TGTGCCAGTAGTATCGGAAACAGCAATGAGCAGTTCTTC.

The CDR3 nucleotides are TGTGCCATCAGTCCCCAGGGGGCTCGTGGCGAGCAGTACTTC. Its translation: CAISPQGARGEQYF. This chain links TRBV10-3 with TRBJ2-7, with 8 bases fitting TRBD1. This CDR3 region has 14 residues. J gave up 6 bases and V 5 bases, and 9 bases lay outside the gene matches. The germline V gene has CDR1 ENHRY and CDR2 SYGVKD.

This clone was picked up one time. V is TRBV29-1 and J is TRBJ1-1; 9 positions agree with TRBD1. With 0 bases clipped from V and 8 bases from J, the junction kept 10 bases outside the gene matches. The CDR3 consists of 15 residues. The germline CDR1 and CDR2 sequences are SQVTM and ANQGSEA. CDR3 DNA: TGCAGCGTTGAAGATGGGAGACAGGGGGTCACGGAAGCTTTCTTT. This translates into CSVEDGRQGVTEAFF.

The rearrangement links TRBV3-1 (or the pseudogene TRBV3-2) to TRBJ1-6, with TRBD1 identical over 7 bases. Germline V gives CDR1 LGHDT, CDR2 YNNKEL (reference sequence). This CDR3 has 15 amino acids. V dropped 2 bases and J dropped 7; count of bases not matched to a gene: 5. The CDR3 region is CASSQRDRQNSPLHF. The CDR3 DNA is TGTGCCAGCAGCCAAAGGGACAGACAGAATTCACCCCTCCACTTT.

J is TRBJ1-2 and V is TRBV5-5, with D maybe TRBD1 (5 bases). The germline V gene encodes CDR1 SGHKS and CDR2 YYEKEE (reference sequence). The CDR3 loop spans 16 amino acids. The V and J ends lost 5 bases and 1 base respectively, with 18 bases between them. In DNA, the CDR3 is TGTGCCAGCAGTGAAATTTCGGGACTTAATAACTATGGCTACACCTTC. Translating gives CASSEISGLNNYGYTF.

The chain links TRBV5-4 to TRBJ2-4; 8 bases are shared with TRBD1. This CDR3 contains 15 residues. The V gene end was trimmed by 4 bases and the J gene end by 8 bases; junction bases not matched to a gene: 11. Germline V gene data show CDR1 as SGHNT and CDR2 as YYREEE (reference sequence). The CDR3 here is CASSGTGGPKDIQYF. The CDR3 DNA reads as TGTGCCAGCAGCGGAACAGGGGGACCTAAGGACATTCAGTACTTC.

The rearrangement links TRBV28 to TRBJ2-7; 7 nucleotides match TRBD2. This CDR3 spans 17 amino acids. CDR1 and CDR2 from the germline V gene are MDHEN and SYDVKM. The V segment lost 8 bases and the J segment 3 bases; nucleotides outside the gene matches: 19. CDR3: CASRGDRGGSGGYEQYF. As DNA, the CDR3 is TGTGCCAGCCGTGGGGATAGAGGCGGGAGCGGAGGCTACGAGCAGTACTTC.

The table lists this clone with a few counts. The V gene is TRBV6-5, the J gene TRBJ2-3, with a possible D match to TRBD1 (5 bases). Germline values: CDR1 MNHEY, CDR2 SVGAGI. The CDR3 is made up of 13 amino acids. V was clipped by 7 bases and J by 10 bases, with 18 bases between them. The CDR3: CASTNHGAAPQYF. CDR3 bases: TGTGCCAGCACCAACCATGGGGCGGCCCCGCAGTATTTT.

This chain connects TRBV7-2 to TRBJ2-3, with TRBD2 identical over 11 bases. Trimming removed 5 bases from V and 2 bases from J; junction bases left unmatched: 6. In germline, CDR1 is SGHTA, CDR2 FQGNSA. The CDR3 spans 16 residues. The CDR3 protein is CASSPIAGGVTDTQYF. CDR3 bases: TGTGCCAGCAGCCCTATAGCGGGGGGGGTCACAGATACGCAGTATTTT. The full variable domain, its missing parts supplied by reference TRBV7-2 and TRBJ2-3, is GAGVSQSPSNKVTEKGKDVELRCDPISGHTALYWYRQSLGQGLEFLIYFQGNSAPDKSGLPSDRFSAERTGGSVSTLTIQRTQQEDSAVYLCASSPIAGGVTDTQYFGPGTRLTVL.